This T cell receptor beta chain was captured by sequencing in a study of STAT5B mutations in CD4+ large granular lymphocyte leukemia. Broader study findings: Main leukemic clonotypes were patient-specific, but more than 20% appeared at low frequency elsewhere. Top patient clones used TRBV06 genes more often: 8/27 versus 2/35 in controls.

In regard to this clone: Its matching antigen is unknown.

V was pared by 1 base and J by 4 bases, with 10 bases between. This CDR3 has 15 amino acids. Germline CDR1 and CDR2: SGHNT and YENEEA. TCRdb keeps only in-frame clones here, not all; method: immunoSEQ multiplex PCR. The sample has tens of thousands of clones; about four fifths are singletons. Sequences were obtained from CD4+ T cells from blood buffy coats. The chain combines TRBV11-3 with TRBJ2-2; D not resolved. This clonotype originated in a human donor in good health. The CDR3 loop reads CASSLASGITGELFF. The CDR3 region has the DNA TGTGCCAGCAGCTTAGCCAGTGGCATCACCGGGGAGCTGTTTTTT.